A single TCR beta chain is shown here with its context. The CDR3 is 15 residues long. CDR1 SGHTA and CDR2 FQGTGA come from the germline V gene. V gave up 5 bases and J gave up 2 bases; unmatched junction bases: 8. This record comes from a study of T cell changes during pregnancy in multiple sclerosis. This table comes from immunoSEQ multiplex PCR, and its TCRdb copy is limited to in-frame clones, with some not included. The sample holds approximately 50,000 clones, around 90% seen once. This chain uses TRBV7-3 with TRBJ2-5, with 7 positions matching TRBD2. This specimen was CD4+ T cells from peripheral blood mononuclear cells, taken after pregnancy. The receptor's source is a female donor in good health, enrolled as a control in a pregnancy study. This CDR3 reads CASSRGEGSQETQYF. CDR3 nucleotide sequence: TGTGCCAGCAGCCGGGGGGAGGGGTCACAAGAGACCCAGTACTTC.